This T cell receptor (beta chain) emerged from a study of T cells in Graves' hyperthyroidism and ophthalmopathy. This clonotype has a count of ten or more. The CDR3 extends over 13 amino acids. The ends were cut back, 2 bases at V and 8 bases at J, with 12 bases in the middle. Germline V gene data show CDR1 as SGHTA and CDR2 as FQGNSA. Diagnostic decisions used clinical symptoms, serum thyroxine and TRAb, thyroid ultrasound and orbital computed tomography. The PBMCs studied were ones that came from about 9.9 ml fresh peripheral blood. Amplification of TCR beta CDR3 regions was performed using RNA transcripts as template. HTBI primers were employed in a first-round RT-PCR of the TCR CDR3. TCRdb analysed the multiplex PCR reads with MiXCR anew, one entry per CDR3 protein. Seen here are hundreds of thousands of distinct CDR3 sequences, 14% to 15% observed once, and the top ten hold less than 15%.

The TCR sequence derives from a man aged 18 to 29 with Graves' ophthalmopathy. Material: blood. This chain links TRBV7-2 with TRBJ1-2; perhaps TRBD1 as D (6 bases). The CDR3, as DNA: TGTGCCAGCAGCTTAAACAGGGAAGGAGGCTACACCTTC. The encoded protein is CASSLNREGGYTF.